The clone carrying this T cell receptor (beta chain) came up a few times. Its antigen is not known. The CDR3 runs 15 residues. Trimming at V came to 4 bases and at J to 3 bases, leaving 5 bases not matched to a gene. Germline CDR1 reads SGHTA; CDR2 reads FQGNSA. The sample belongs to a study of T cells after yellow fever vaccination. Study as a whole: With SMART-Seq v4 Ultra Low Input, the fractions containing low cell numbers were prepared. Regarding the study as a whole: Most clones from primary vaccination were detected again post-booster (about 95% CD4, about 88% CD8).

5'RACE template switching generated TCR cDNA, adding a universal primer site and UMIs. Each CDR3 protein is one row after TCRdb ran MiXCR on the 5' RACE reads. The profile shows a few hundred thousand distinct CDR3 sequences, approximately 4% of them singletons. The starting material was PBMCs, obtained 5 days after the yellow fever booster vaccination. The chain is built from TRBV7-2 and TRBJ2-1, with 8 bases that match TRBD1. This TCR was recovered from a man aged 18 to 29 who received the YFV17D yellow fever vaccine. For the CDR3, the DNA is TGTGCCAGCAGCTCCAGGGGGCAGAACTACAATGAGCAGTTCTTC. Protein: CASSSRGQNYNEQFF. The variable domain in full, with the rest retrieved from reference TRBV7-2 and TRBJ2-1, is GAGVSQSPSNKVTEKGKDVELRCDPISGHTALYWYRQSLGQGLEFLIYFQGNSAPDKSGLPSDRFSAERTGGSVSTLTIQRTQQEDSAVYLCASSSRGQNYNEQFFGPGTRLTVL.